This T cell receptor beta chain was observed in a study of blood T cell repertoires in COVID-19. Study-level background: Sites across the United States, Italy and Spain contributed samples from acute and convalescent COVID-19. T cells, B-cell-depleted T cells, or PBMCs supplied cDNA or gDNA.

CDR3 length equals 15 residues. Original processing methods: For nucleated cells, counts were estimated from reference gene primer amplification. Sequencing was performed with immunoSEQ multiplex PCR; in TCRdb, only in-frame clones are kept and a portion is missing. V, J and clone size were drawn from that table, and D and trimming were deduced from the DNA. The sample holds around 120,000 clones, approximately 87% seen once. The chain links TRBV21-1 to TRBJ2-7; the table's D call, TRBD2, was not checked against the DNA. TRBV21-1 is a recognized pseudogene. Sequencing was performed on peripheral blood. This TCR derives from a man in his 70s who had recovered from COVID-19. CDR3 DNA: TGTGCCAGCAGCAAAGTTCGCTATTCCTCCTACGAGCAGTACTTC. Its translation: CASSKVRYSSYEQYF.